This T cell receptor beta chain is drawn from a study of shared clonotypes between healthy human individuals. Measured with immunoSEQ multiplex PCR; TCRdb has only the in-frame clones, and not every one. The sample yields about 580,000 clones, 98% seen once. The germline CDR1 and CDR2 sequences are SEHNR and FQNEAQ (reference sequence). With V trimmed by 2 bases and J by 3 bases, 3 bases remained unmatched. The CDR3 extends over 15 amino acids. CD8 cells regarded as naive lacked CD45RO, were positively chosen for CCR7, and omitted terminally differentiated effector memory CD45RA+ cells. Sequenced sample: naive CD8+ T cells sorted from blood. The receptor was isolated from a man aged 30 to 45 in good health. The V and J genes are TRBV7-9 and TRBJ2-3; 9 bases align to TRBD1. The chain's CDR3 is CASSLRDRETDTQYF. The CDR3 nucleotides read TGTGCCAGCAGCTTAAGGGACAGGGAGACAGATACGCAGTATTTT.